The text below deals with one T cell receptor beta chain. Its antigen is currently unknown. The junction had 5 bases not matched to a gene; V was cut back by 6 bases and J by 6 bases. The CDR3 length is 13 residues. Germline loops: CDR1 SNHLY, CDR2 FYNNEI. The data were obtained in a study of lung T cells in sarcoidosis with Löfgren's syndrome. Regarding the study as a whole: Multiple Löfgren's syndrome patients reportedly shared TRAV12-1 and TRBV2 CDR3 motifs, suggesting public CD4+ TCRs.

TCRdb analysed the reads with MiXCR anew, one entry per CDR3 protein. The sample lists fewer than 25,000 distinct CDR3 sequences; approximately 22% were seen once. The genes are TRBV2 and TRBJ1-5; 7 bases line up with TRBD1. Sequenced input: CD4+ T cells from bronchoalveolar lavage. The receptor's source is a human donor with sarcoidosis (Löfgren's syndrome or another form), or a control subject (not recorded which). This chain's CDR3 is CASRYRGAQPQHF. The CDR3 DNA follows: TGTGCCAGCAGATACAGGGGCGCTCAGCCCCAGCATTTT. The full variable domain, completed using reference TRBV2 and TRBJ1-5, is EPEVTQTPSHQVTQMGQEVILRCVPISNHLYFYWYRQILGQKVEFLVSFYNNEISEKSEIFDDQFSVERPDGSNFTLKIRSTKLEDSAMYFCASRYRGAQPQHFGDGTRLSIL.